These 9 T cell receptor beta chains originate from one sample sequenced in a study of T cells in tuberculosis. Generated by immunoSEQ multiplex PCR, the TCRdb table keeps only in-frame clones and is missing some. This table has tens of thousands of clones, about 95% appearing once. What was sequenced was PBMCs. The source of these receptors is a donor aged 10 to 29 with latent tuberculosis or without tuberculosis infection.

The chain recombines TRBV4-1 with TRBJ1-1, with 7 bases lining up with TRBD1. The germline gives CDR1 MGHRA, CDR2 YSYEKL. Trimming took 5 bases from V and 6 from J; bases not matched to a gene: 9. The CDR3 sequence is 14 residues long. The CDR3 sequence: CASSFTVQGAEAFF. The CDR3 nucleotides read TGCGCCAGCAGCTTTACCGTCCAGGGGGCTGAAGCTTTCTTT.

Remarks on this clone: A read error may account for a junction end that differs from germline. The chain combines TRBV27 with TRBJ2-7; the match to TRBD2 covers 10 bases. From germline, CDR1 is MNHEY and CDR2 SMNVEV (reference sequence). The CDR3 consists of 15 residues. Here the CDR3 reads CASSSSPLAGVKQHF. The CDR3 DNA reads TGTGCCAGCAGCTCTTCTCCCCTAGCGGGAGTAAAGCAGCACTTC.

The chain links TRBV15 to TRBJ2-7, with D perhaps matching TRBD2 (5 bases). Germline CDR1 LNHNV, CDR2 YYDKDF (reference sequence). The length of the CDR3 is 17 residues. V lost 3 bases to trimming and J lost 4 bases, with 22 bases between them. The DNA for the CDR3 is TGTGCCACCAGCAGCCGCAGTCCCCGAGGGAGAAGATACGAGCAGTACTTC. This gives the protein CATSSRSPRGRRYEQYF.

This clone was observed once. V and J are TRBV5-8 and TRBJ2-3; D ambiguous. V was clipped by 2 bases and J by 6 bases, with 13 bases between them. The CDR3 runs 14 residues. Per germline, CDR1 SGHTS and CDR2 YDEGEE. CDR3 residues: CASSFPAFVDTQYF. CDR3 coding DNA: TGTGCCAGCAGCTTTCCCGCGTTTGTGGATACGCAGTATTTT.

The chain recombines TRBV7-9 with TRBJ2-7; no reliable D call. CDR1 is SEHNR, CDR2 FQNEAQ, per germline (reference sequence). The CDR3 consists of 16 residues. V was shortened by 5 bases and J by 1 base, with 18 bases between the two germline ends. CDR3 residues: CASSPHGQINSYEQYF. CDR3 coding DNA: TGTGCCAGCAGCCCCCATGGGCAGATAAATTCCTACGAGCAGTACTTC.

This sequence joins TRBV5-1 and TRBJ2-6, with 9 nucleotides matching TRBD2. Trimming at V came to 3 bases and at J to 0 bases, leaving 10 bases not matched to a gene. The germline V gene encodes CDR1 SGHRS and CDR2 YFSETQ. This CDR3 spans 19 amino acids. The CDR3 loop reads CASSSVAGELGSGANVLTF. The CDR3 nucleotides read TGCGCCAGCAGCTCCGTAGCGGGAGAACTGGGCTCTGGGGCCAACGTCCTGACTTTC.

This chain joins TRBV28 and TRBJ1-4, with TRBD1 matching 7 bases. The V segment lost 5 bases and the J segment 8 bases; nucleotides outside the gene matches: 8. This CDR3 has 14 residues. Germline CDR1 MDHEN, CDR2 SYDVKM. The CDR3 sequence is CASSRTGGGEKLFF. The CDR3 region has the DNA TGTGCCAGCAGTCGGACAGGTGGTGGGGAAAAACTGTTTTTT.

CDR3 loop: CASSHVTTTGAGNTIYF. DNA for the CDR3: TGTGCCAGCAGCCACGTCACCACAACAGGGGCTGGAAACACCATATATTTT. J is TRBJ1-3 and V is TRBV4-2; 7 nucleotides line up with TRBD1. The CDR3 loop spans 17 amino acids. Germline CDR1 reads LGHNA; CDR2 reads YNFKEQ. Trimming took 3 bases from V and 2 from J; bases not matched to a gene: 10.

This clone has only a few counts. The chain recombines TRBV6-1 with TRBJ1-1; D is unresolved. Between the trimmed V and J ends, which lost 2 bases and 3 bases, there was a span of 13 bases. The CDR3 runs to 15 residues. Germline-derived CDR1 and CDR2 are MNHNS and SASEGT. DNA of the CDR3: TGTGCCAGCAGTGAATTTATAATTGTTGACACTGAAGCTTTCTTT. Its translation: CASSEFIIVDTEAFF.